Each of the 23 T cell receptor beta chains below was sequenced from the same sample in a study of identical twins (dated by TCRdb to the mid-2010s). Library prep was done by 5' RACE. Instrument used: Illumina HiSeq 2000. TCRdb took the public reads, trimmed them with fastp at Q25, ran MiXCR for clone calling and kept in-frame beta chains. A single entry per CDR3 protein holds the most common genes and DNA from its merged rows. Here the sample has 520,000 or so distinct CDR3 sequences; around 20% occur a single time. The ten largest clonotypes hold about 0.93% of the sample. This sample also belongs to another study, concerning T cells expressing NK-cell markers.

The sequencing sample was made of CD4+ T cells sorted from blood. Source of these receptors: a woman younger than 35 in good health.

The chain employs TRBV9 and TRBJ1-4; D perhaps matches TRBD1 (6 bases). Trimming cost V 0 bases and J 5 bases, with 8 bases left between them. The CDR3 is made up of 14 amino acids. Germline V CDR1 and CDR2: SGDLS, YYNGEE. CDR3 bases: TGTGCCAGCAGCGTAGGGGGGCTCAATGAAAAACTGTTTTTT. Its translation is CASSVGGLNEKLFF.

This clonotype was seen at least ten times. V is TRBV3-1 and J is TRBJ2-2, with 7 bases identical to TRBD1. CDR3 size: 15 residues. CDR1 LGHDT and CDR2 YNNKEL come from the germline V gene (reference sequence). V gave up 4 bases and J gave up 2 bases; unmatched junction bases: 4. The CDR3 nucleotides read TGTGCCAGCAGCCGTAGGGGGCCTAACACCGGGGAGCTGTTTTTT. Amino acid sequence: CASSRRGPNTGELFF.

The chain couples TRBV12-3 or TRBV12-4 to TRBJ2-7; D remains ambiguous. V was clipped by 3 bases and J by 4 bases, with 19 bases between them. The CDR3 has 16 amino acids. The CDR3 protein is CASSLQSRPNIYEQYF. As DNA, the CDR3 is TGTGCCAGCAGTTTGCAATCCAGACCAAACATATACGAGCAGTACTTC.

The CDR3 region has the DNA TGTGCCAGCGGTGCGACTAGGGGGGCAACGTGGGAGACCCAGTACTTC. Its protein is CASGATRGATWETQYF. V and J are TRBV5-6 and TRBJ2-5; D may correspond to TRBD1 or TRBD2 (6 bases each). Looked up from germline, CDR1 is SGHDT and CDR2 is YYEEEE. V was cut by 7 bases and J by 5 bases, with 24 bases left in between. This CDR3 has 16 residues.

This clonotype was picked up a small number of times. V usage is TRBV20-1 and J usage is TRBJ2-1, with TRBD2 identical over 11 bases. The V gene's germline CDR1 is DFQATT and CDR2 SNEGSKA (reference sequence). This CDR3 region has 14 residues. J gave up 9 bases and V 1 base, and 5 bases lay outside the gene matches. CDR3 sequence reads: CSARVLAGVSEQFF. For the CDR3, the DNA is TGCAGTGCTAGAGTACTAGCGGGAGTTAGTGAGCAGTTCTTC.

This clonotype was seen a few times. In DNA, the CDR3 is TGCGCCACGCTCCGCGGGGCAGTTAACACCGGGGAGCTGTTTTTT. This translates into CATLRGAVNTGELFF. The chain has TRBV10-2 and TRBJ2-2; weak D call: TRBD2 (6 bases). CDR3 length equals 15 residues. Per the germline V gene, CDR1 is WSHSY and CDR2 is SAAADI. Trimming pared 10 bases from V and 2 bases from J, leaving 17 bases between.

The chain recombines TRBV6-2 or TRBV6-3 with TRBJ2-7; 11 bases are shared with TRBD2. J lost 4 bases, V lost 7 bases, and 6 bases had no gene match. Per the germline V gene, CDR1 is MNHEY and CDR2 is SVGEGT. The length of the CDR3 is 14 residues. The CDR3 DNA follows: TGTGCCAGCATTAATACTAGCGGGAGATACGAGCAGTACTTC. Amino acid sequence: CASINTSGRYEQYF.

Only a few counts were recorded for this clonotype. The CDR3 coding sequence is TGCAGTGCTAGCCCGCACACTGAAGCTTTCTTT. This encodes CSASPHTEAFF. The genes are TRBV20-1 and TRBJ1-1; D is undetermined. The CDR3 extends over 11 amino acids. Germline V CDR1 and CDR2: DFQATT, SNEGSKA (reference sequence). Trimming took off 3 bases at V and 3 bases at J, with 5 bases between the two ends.

This clonotype was counted a few times. This chain links TRBV7-2 with TRBJ2-5; D possibly corresponds to TRBD2 (5 bases). Trimming took 5 bases from V and 7 from J, leaving 11 bases between them. There are 12 residues in the CDR3. Germline V lookup: CDR1 SGHTA, CDR2 FQGNSA. The CDR3, as DNA: TGTGCCAGCAGCCTCCTAGCTGTGACCCAGTACTTC. This translates into CASSLLAVTQYF.

This sequence joins TRBV6-1 and TRBJ2-6; D is undetermined. The CDR3 consists of 16 residues. Between the trimmed V and J ends, which lost 3 bases and 0 bases, there was a span of 9 bases. Germline V gives CDR1 MNHNS, CDR2 SASEGT. CDR3 amino acids: CASSDASFSGANVLTF. In nucleotides, the CDR3 is TGTGCCAGCAGTGACGCGTCCTTCTCTGGGGCCAACGTCCTGACTTTC.

Only a few counts were recorded for this clonotype. The chain recombines TRBV6-1 with TRBJ2-7, with D possibly matching TRBD2 (6 bases). CDR3 length equals 14 residues. From germline, CDR1 is MNHNS and CDR2 SASEGT. V dropped 5 bases and J dropped 3 bases, with 14 bases sitting between them. The CDR3 DNA sequence: TGTGCCAGCAGTCAGTCTAGCGTGAGCTACGAGCAGTACTTC. Protein sequence: CASSQSSVSYEQYF.

For the CDR3, the DNA is TGTGCCAGCAGCTTAAGGTCTGAGCGCCCCTACGAGCAGTACTTC. It encodes CASSLRSERPYEQYF. The J gene is TRBJ2-7, the V gene TRBV7-2; D is uncertain. Germline V CDR1 and CDR2: SGHTA, FQGNSA. V was clipped by 2 bases and J by 2 bases, with 13 bases between them. CDR3 length: 15 residues. The variable domain in full, with the rest retrieved from reference TRBV7-2 and TRBJ2-7, is GAGVSQSPSNKVTEKGKDVELRCDPISGHTALYWYRQSLGQGLEFLIYFQGNSAPDKSGLPSDRFSAERTGGSVSTLTIQRTQQEDSAVYLCASSLRSERPYEQYFGPGTRLTVT.

With regard to this clonotype: Here the CDR3 omits its conserved ending phenylalanine or tryptophan, so a read error is the likely source. The chain joins TRBV7-3 to TRBJ2-3; 7 bases are a match to TRBD2. The ends lost 5 bases at V and 2 bases at J; junction bases unmatched: 10. The CDR3 extends over 16 amino acids. Germline V gene sequence: CDR1 SGHTA, CDR2 FQGTGA. CDR3 in DNA: TGTGCCAGCAGCCGGGTGGGGGGGTCCATCACAGATACGCAGTATTAT. Encoded protein: CASSRVGGSITDTQYY.

This chain uses TRBV7-9 with TRBJ2-7; 8 nucleotides line up with TRBD2. V lost 3 bases and J lost 3; bases outside the gene matches: 4. This CDR3 comprises 14 residues. Germline values: CDR1 SEHNR, CDR2 FQNEAQ (reference sequence). CDR3 protein: CASSFIGGGYEQYF. The CDR3 region has the DNA TGTGCCAGCAGCTTCATCGGGGGGGGCTACGAGCAGTACTTC.

V is TRBV15 and J is TRBJ1-2; TRBD1 matches at 7 bases. The CDR3 sequence is 14 residues long. The V gene's germline CDR1 is LNHNV and CDR2 YYDKDF (reference sequence). The V and J ends lost 0 bases and 5 bases, in that order; junction bases with no gene match: 3. The CDR3 DNA follows: TGTGCCACCAGCAGAGATAAACAGGGGTATGGCTACACCTTC. Amino acid sequence: CATSRDKQGYGYTF.

The chain is built from TRBV7-8 and TRBJ2-5; TRBD2 agrees at 9 bases. Germline V gives CDR1 SGHVS, CDR2 FQNEAQ. The CDR3 has 17 residues. V was pared by 4 bases and J by 5 bases, with 14 bases of the junction left unmatched. The CDR3 region is CASSSTFLLAGDETQYF. The CDR3 coding sequence is TGTGCCAGCAGCTCGACGTTCTTATTAGCGGGGGATGAGACCCAGTACTTC.

This clonotype was counted between two and nine times. This chain uses TRBV28 with TRBJ2-1, with 7 bases matching TRBD1. V trimming: 6 bases; J trimming: 3 bases; junction bases outside the gene matches: 5. Germline assignment: CDR1 MDHEN and CDR2 SYDVKM. The length of the CDR3 is 14 residues. The CDR3 loop is CASSKDRSYNEQFF. The CDR3 DNA is TGTGCCAGCAGCAAGGACAGGAGCTACAATGAGCAGTTCTTC.

The genes are TRBV7-2 and TRBJ1-1; D is undetermined. The germline V gene encodes CDR1 SGHTA and CDR2 FQGNSA. The CDR3 is 12 residues long. The V end was cut by 5 bases, the J end by 5 bases, with 9 bases between. CDR3 sequence (DNA): TGTGCCAGCAGCGAACATGCGACTGAAGCTTTCTTT. It yields the protein CASSEHATEAFF.

In this sample, this clonotype turned up a few times. The chain uses TRBV20-1 and TRBJ2-7, with 9 bases matching TRBD2. J gave up 3 bases and V 7 bases, and 13 bases lay outside the gene matches. This CDR3 region has 15 residues. The germline V gene encodes CDR1 DFQATT and CDR2 SNEGSKA (reference sequence). The CDR3: CSVEVLGGRVYEQYF. In nucleotides, the CDR3 is TGCAGTGTTGAAGTCCTCGGCGGGAGGGTCTACGAGCAGTACTTC.

This clonotype occurred many times. V usage is TRBV4-3 and J usage is TRBJ2-7, with 8 positions matching TRBD2. Looked up from germline, CDR1 is LGHNA and CDR2 is YSLEER. V shed 0 bases, J shed 3 bases, and the junction held 4 bases outside the gene matches. The CDR3 totals 15 residues. CDR3 sequence: CASSQEGTRFYEQYF. The CDR3 coding sequence is TGCGCCAGCAGCCAAGAAGGGACTAGGTTCTACGAGCAGTACTTC.

The V call is TRBV5-1, the J call TRBJ2-5, with D tentatively TRBD2 (7 bases). The CDR3 contains 15 residues. With 0 bases removed from V and 4 bases from J, the gap between germline ends came to 13 bases. Germline CDR1 reads SGHRS; CDR2 reads YFSETQ. CDR3 amino acids: CASSLDRGAAETQYF. The CDR3 DNA sequence: TGCGCCAGCAGCTTGGATCGGGGGGCGGCAGAGACCCAGTACTTC.

V gene TRBV20-1 combines with J gene TRBJ2-2; weak D call: TRBD2 (5 bases). The CDR3 length is 14 residues. V was cut by 5 bases and J by 3 bases, with 13 bases left in between. Germline CDR1 DFQATT, CDR2 SNEGSKA (reference sequence). CDR3 amino acids: CSARDPGDTGELFF. The DNA of the CDR3 is TGCAGTGCTCGCGACCCCGGGGACACCGGGGAGCTGTTTTTT.

This chain connects TRBV7-2 to TRBJ1-2; tentative D call: TRBD1 (5 bases). The CDR3 runs to 15 residues. CDR1 is SGHTA, CDR2 FQGNSA, per germline. With 5 bases removed from V and 8 bases from J, the gap between germline ends came to 21 bases. The CDR3 DNA reads TGTGCCAGCAGCGTATCCCGGGACCCCCTGGGAGGCTACACCTTC. This codes for CASSVSRDPLGGYTF.